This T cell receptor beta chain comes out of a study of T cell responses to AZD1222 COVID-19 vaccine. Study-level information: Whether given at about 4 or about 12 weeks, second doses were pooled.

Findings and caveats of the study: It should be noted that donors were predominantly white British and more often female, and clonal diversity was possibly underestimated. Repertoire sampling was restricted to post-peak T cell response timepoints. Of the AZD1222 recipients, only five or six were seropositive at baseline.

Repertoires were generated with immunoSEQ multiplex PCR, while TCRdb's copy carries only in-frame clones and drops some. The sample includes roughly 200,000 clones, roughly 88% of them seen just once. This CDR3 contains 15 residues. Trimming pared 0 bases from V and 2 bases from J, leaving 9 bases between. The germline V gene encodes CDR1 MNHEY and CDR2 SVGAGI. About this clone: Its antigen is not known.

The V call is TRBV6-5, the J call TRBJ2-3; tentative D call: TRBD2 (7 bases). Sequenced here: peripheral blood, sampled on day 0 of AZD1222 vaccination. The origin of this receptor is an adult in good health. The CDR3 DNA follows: TGTGCCAGCAGTTACTCGGGGGGGCCCACAGATACGCAGTATTTT. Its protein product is CASSYSGGPTDTQYF.